The 28 T cell receptor beta chains listed next were all sequenced from one sample in a study of shared clonotypes between healthy human individuals. Assay used: immunoSEQ multiplex PCR; TCRdb lists only in-frame clones, some missing. The sample holds 80,000 to 100,000 clones, approximately 70% seen once. What was sequenced was memory CD8+ T cells sorted from blood. The subset here: CD45RO+ cells pooled with CCR7-negative TemRA cells. Receptors originate from a man under 40 in good health.

The chain carries TRBV6-5 and TRBJ2-7; no definite D call. This CDR3 spans 15 amino acids. CDR1 is MNHEY, CDR2 SVGAGI, per germline. Trimming stripped 0 bases from V and 0 bases from J, with 9 bases between. CDR3 amino acids: CASSYSISPSYEQYF. For the CDR3, the DNA is TGTGCCAGCAGTTACTCGATTAGTCCCTCCTACGAGCAGTACTTC.

The chain recombines TRBV7-2 with TRBJ1-1, with D possibly matching TRBD1 (6 bases). CDR3 size: 14 residues. V lost 1 base to trimming and J lost 5 bases, with 11 bases between them. Germline CDR1 and CDR2: SGHTA and FQGNSA. For the CDR3, the DNA is TGTGCCAGCAGCTTAGACAGGGTGGAGACTGAAGCTTTCTTT. Its protein product is CASSLDRVETEAFF.

This clone was seen a handful of times. The chain joins TRBV19 to TRBJ1-2; D possibly corresponds to TRBD1 (6 bases). V lost 5 bases to trimming and J lost 7 bases, with 20 bases between them. Germline V gene sequence: CDR1 LNHDA, CDR2 SQIVND (reference sequence). The CDR3 is 15 amino acids. The CDR3 protein is CASSLSGGGGGGYTF. The DNA for the CDR3 is TGTGCCAGTAGTCTCAGTGGAGGGGGTGGTGGTGGCTACACCTTC.

The V gene is TRBV5-4, the J gene TRBJ2-1; tentative D call: TRBD1 (5 bases). The germline gives CDR1 SGHNT, CDR2 YYREEE (reference sequence). The CDR3 is 13 amino acids. Trimming cost V 0 bases and J 9 bases, with 10 bases left between them. In nucleotides, the CDR3 is TGTGCCAGCAGCTTGGGGCAGGGTGGTGAGCAGTTCTTC. Its protein product is CASSLGQGGEQFF.

The count of this clone is one. The chain is built from TRBV4-3 and TRBJ2-3, with D perhaps being TRBD1 or TRBD2 (5 bases each). The CDR3 has 13 amino acids. Germline values: CDR1 LGHNA, CDR2 YSLEER. V lost 4 bases, J lost 6 bases, and 11 bases lay in between. CDR3 sequence (DNA): TGCGCCAGCAGCCGCGCCGAGGGGGATACGCAGTATTTT. Protein product: CASSRAEGDTQYF.

V gene TRBV5-4 combines with J gene TRBJ2-7, with a possible D match to TRBD2 (7 bases). Germline CDR1 SGHNT, CDR2 YYREEE (reference sequence). The V gene lost 5 bases and the J gene lost 6 bases, with 15 bases spanning the gap. There are 13 residues in the CDR3. This CDR3 reads CASRTGGKSEQYF. The CDR3, as DNA: TGTGCCAGCAGGACGGGGGGCAAATCCGAGCAGTACTTC.

This sequence joins TRBV28 and TRBJ2-1; D gene ambiguous. The CDR3 is 13 amino acids. CDR1 is MDHEN and CDR2 is SYDVKM in the germline V gene. V was pared by 4 bases and J by 2 bases, with 6 bases between. The CDR3: CASSSGAYNEQFF. The CDR3, as DNA: TGTGCCAGCAGTTCGGGCGCCTACAATGAGCAGTTCTTC.

The rearrangement joins TRBV7-8 to TRBJ2-1; the D is unclear. The CDR3 is 12 residues long. V was shortened by 1 base and J by 8 bases, with 6 bases between the two germline ends. Germline-derived CDR1 and CDR2 are SGHVS and FQNEAQ. For the CDR3, the DNA is TGTGCCAGCAGCTTAGGTAACGATGAGCAGTTCTTC. Protein product: CASSLGNDEQFF.

This clone was detected many times. The rearrangement joins TRBV27 to TRBJ2-7; TRBD1 agrees at 7 bases. Trimming took 0 bases from V and 3 from J; bases not matched to a gene: 8. Germline lookup yields CDR1 MNHEY and CDR2 SMNVEV (reference sequence). This CDR3 region has 16 residues. This chain's CDR3 is CASSLSLLRGRYEQYF. In DNA, the CDR3 is TGTGCCAGCAGTTTATCATTGTTGAGGGGGCGCTACGAGCAGTACTTC.

The V call is TRBV6-8, the J call TRBJ2-5; 11 nucleotides match TRBD2. This CDR3 comprises 21 residues. The germline CDR1 and CDR2 sequences are MNHGY and SAAAGT. Losses at the gene ends were 0 bases for V and 2 bases for J; bases not matched to a gene: 17. This chain's CDR3 is CASSYSPSGRLTVAQQETQYF. The CDR3 nucleotides read TGTGCCAGCAGTTACTCTCCTAGCGGGAGGTTAACCGTAGCCCAACAAGAGACCCAGTACTTC.

The table lists this clone with a few counts. The V gene is TRBV7-4, the J gene TRBJ2-1; D is uncertain. CDR1 is SGHVT, CDR2 SQSDAQ, per germline. The CDR3 extends over 13 amino acids. V was clipped by 1 base and J by 7 bases, with 8 bases between them. The CDR3 region has the DNA TGTGCCAGCAGCTTAGTCTGGCAGAATGAGCAGTTCTTC. This encodes CASSLVWQNEQFF. Full variable domain (missing parts from reference TRBV7-4 and TRBJ2-1): GAGVSQSPRYKVAKRGRDVALRCDSISGHVTLYWYRQTLGQGSEVLTYSQSDAQRDKSGRPSGRFSAERPERSVSTLKIQRTEQGDSAVYLCASSLVWQNEQFFGPGTRLTVL.

The rearrangement uses TRBV7-9 and TRBJ2-5; D is unresolved. V was clipped by 1 base and J by 3 bases, with 6 bases between them. The CDR3 is made up of 13 amino acids. Germline-derived CDR1 and CDR2 are SEHNR and FQNEAQ (reference sequence). This CDR3 reads CASSLDREETQYF. DNA for the CDR3: TGTGCCAGCAGCTTAGACAGAGAAGAGACCCAGTACTTC.

This chain uses TRBV4-3 with TRBJ2-2, with D possibly called TRBD1 or TRBD2 (7 bases each). Per the germline V gene, CDR1 is LGHNA and CDR2 is YSLEER. The CDR3 is 19 residues long. V lost 1 base to trimming and J lost 7 bases, with 25 bases between them. The CDR3 sequence is CASSQVGGTVRSVHGELFF. CDR3 nucleotide sequence: TGCGCCAGCAGCCAAGTGGGGGGGACAGTTCGCTCGGTACACGGGGAGCTGTTTTTT.

This clone showed up many times. This chain uses TRBV2 with TRBJ2-1, with 10 nucleotides matching TRBD2. Trimming took 3 bases from V and 2 from J; bases not matched to a gene: 7. The CDR3 is 17 residues long. Germline lookup yields CDR1 SNHLY and CDR2 FYNNEI. The CDR3 sequence: CASSDPASGSAYNEQFF. CDR3 nucleotide sequence: TGTGCCAGCAGTGATCCGGCTAGCGGGAGTGCCTACAATGAGCAGTTCTTC.

This clone was picked up many times. The V call is TRBV7-6, the J call TRBJ2-7; 12 bases map to TRBD2. J was trimmed by 6 bases and V by 4 bases; bases with no gene match: 7. The CDR3 has 15 amino acids. The germline V gene encodes CDR1 SGHVS and CDR2 FNYEAQ. CDR3 sequence (DNA): TGTGCCAGCAGCTCGACTAGCGGGAGATCGGGCGAGCAGTACTTC. Residues: CASSSTSGRSGEQYF.

The chain couples TRBV6-5 to TRBJ1-5; the D gene is possibly TRBD1 (6 bases). The V gene's germline CDR1 is MNHEY and CDR2 SVGAGI. The CDR3 length is 13 residues. Trimming removed 4 bases at V and 10 bases at J, with 14 bases between. The CDR3 bases are TGTGCCAGCAGTTTAGGGGGAATCAGCCCCCAGCATTTT. Protein sequence: CASSLGGISPQHF.

This chain connects TRBV6-1 to TRBJ2-7; 12 nucleotides match TRBD2. Germline CDR1 reads MNHNS; CDR2 reads SASEGT. The CDR3 extends over 15 amino acids. V shed 4 bases and J 5 bases; nucleotides not matched to a gene: 6. The CDR3 DNA sequence: TGTGCCAGCAGTGCGGGTCTAGCGGGAGGGAACGAGCAGTACTTC. Translating gives CASSAGLAGGNEQYF.

Concerning this clone itself: Other DNA sequences of this sample code for an identical CDR3. The J gene is TRBJ2-1, the V gene TRBV2, with 11 nucleotides matching TRBD2. Germline trimming cut 4 bases from V and 3 bases from J; bases unmatched to any gene: 2. The CDR3 has 15 residues. Looked up from germline, CDR1 is SNHLY and CDR2 is FYNNEI. CDR3 bases: TGTGCCAGCAGTGCAGGACTAGCGGGCTACAATGAGCAGTTCTTC. It encodes CASSAGLAGYNEQFF.

The chain is built from TRBV2 and TRBJ2-5, with D maybe TRBD1 (6 bases). CDR3 length equals 17 residues. V shed 8 bases and J shed 3 bases, with 25 bases lying between them. Germline V CDR1 and CDR2: SNHLY, FYNNEI. CDR3 loop: CASGVLIVQGIEETQYF. CDR3 coding DNA: TGTGCCAGCGGCGTTCTCATCGTCCAGGGGATTGAAGAGACCCAGTACTTC.

The chain carries TRBV27 and TRBJ2-1, with unresolved D. The germline gives CDR1 MNHEY, CDR2 SMNVEV (reference sequence). The CDR3 is 14 amino acids. The V end lost 1 base, the J end lost 7 bases, and 11 bases lay between the germline ends. CDR3 coding DNA: TGTGCCAGCAGTTTATTACTCCCCGGAAATGAGCAGTTCTTC. This codes for CASSLLLPGNEQFF.

The chain carries TRBV7-2 and TRBJ2-5, with D tentatively TRBD2 (6 bases). CDR3 size: 16 residues. V gave up 5 bases and J gave up 2 bases, with 18 bases separating them. From germline, CDR1 is SGHTA and CDR2 FQGNSA. In nucleotides, the CDR3 is TGTGCCAGCAGCACCCATGGCGGGATCAGTCAAGAGACCCAGTACTTC. Amino acids: CASSTHGGISQETQYF.

The rearrangement uses TRBV6-5 and TRBJ2-7, with 12 nucleotides matching TRBD1. Germline V gives CDR1 MNHEY, CDR2 SVGAGI. Unmatched junction bases numbered 3, after V lost 4 bases and J lost 2 bases. This CDR3 spans 15 amino acids. The CDR3 reads CASSSGTGGPYEQYF. In DNA, the CDR3 is TGTGCCAGCAGTTCAGGGACAGGGGGCCCCTACGAGCAGTACTTC.

This rearrangement joins TRBV7-6 to TRBJ2-7, with a possible D match to TRBD1 (5 bases). Trimming removed 1 base at V and 4 bases at J, with 8 bases between. The V gene's germline CDR1 is SGHVS and CDR2 FNYEAQ. This CDR3 is 13 amino acids long. The CDR3 sequence is CASSLDSGYEQYF. Here the CDR3 DNA reads TGTGCCAGCAGCTTAGATTCAGGGTACGAGCAGTACTTC.

This clone was seen a handful of times. V is TRBV14 and J is TRBJ1-5; 9 bases align to TRBD1. CDR3 length: 15 residues. After removal of 4 bases from V and 5 bases from J, the junction contained 6 bases not matched to a gene. The germline gives CDR1 SGHDN, CDR2 FVKESK. The CDR3 region has the DNA TGTGCCAGCAGCCCTAACAGGGGGCGGGATCAGCCCCAGCATTTT. Translated, it gives CASSPNRGRDQPQHF.

The chain combines TRBV29-1 with TRBJ2-3; 16 bases align to TRBD2. V trimming: 6 bases; J trimming: 0 bases; junction bases outside the gene matches: 9. The CDR3 totals 18 residues. Per germline, CDR1 SQVTM and CDR2 ANQGSEA. The CDR3 region has the DNA TGCAGCGTAGCCGGGACTAGCGGGAGGGGAGCTAGCACAGATACGCAGTATTTT. Protein product: CSVAGTSGRGASTDTQYF.

CDR3 sequence: CASRTGEHYEQYF. In nucleotides, the CDR3 is TGTGCCAGCAGGACAGGTGAACACTACGAGCAGTACTTC. V usage is TRBV21-1 and J usage is TRBJ2-7; the table gives TRBD1 as D, unverified against the DNA. TRBV21-1 is a pseudogene. There are 13 residues in the CDR3.

The chain couples TRBV7-8 to TRBJ2-7, with TRBD1 matching over 8 bases. V was clipped by 2 bases and J by 4 bases; unmatched bases: 10. This CDR3 is built from 16 residues. Germline V lookup: CDR1 SGHVS, CDR2 FQNEAQ. Here the CDR3 reads CASSLNPGQDFYEQYF. The CDR3 DNA follows: TGTGCCAGCAGCTTAAATCCGGGACAGGATTTTTACGAGCAGTACTTC.

This chain uses TRBV28 with TRBJ2-1; 9 bases line up with TRBD2. The CDR3 extends over 16 amino acids. V lost 1 base and J lost 11; bases outside the gene matches: 12. Germline CDR1 is MDHEN and CDR2 is SYDVKM. This CDR3 reads CASSLSLGLAGGQQFF. The CDR3 bases are TGTGCCAGCAGTTTATCCCTGGGACTAGCAGGGGGGCAGCAGTTCTTC. Looking up the rest from reference TRBV28 and TRBJ2-1 gives the full variable domain: DVKVTQSSRYLVKRTGEKVFLECVQDMDHENMFWYRQDPGLGLRLIYFSYDVKMKEKGDIPEGYSVSREKKERFSLILESASTNQTSMYLCASSLSLGLAGGQQFFGPGTRLTVL.